This T cell receptor beta chain was sequenced in a study of blood T cell repertoires in COVID-19 (dated by TCRdb to 2018 to 2020). About the full investigation: Collaborator samples came from the United States, Italy and Spain and covered acute and convalescent phases of COVID-19. The prospective study material was composed of cDNA or gDNA derived from T cells, B-cell-depleted T cells, or PBMCs. Subjects who had been exposed to COVID-19, were actively infected with it, or had recovered from it provided the deeply sampled blood TCRbeta repertoires that made up the dataset. The repertoires were made available in a free public database intended to serve as a resource for research on the immune response to SARS-CoV-2. Samples were obtained from the ongoing ImmuneRACE study (first 160 participants) and from some 1,300 subjects provided by 6 global collaborators. Sample metadata almost always included a de-identified subject ID, COVID-19 status, age in years and sex. HLA class I and class II types, where available, came from metadata supplied by the sample provider rather than from assay-based typing. Study-wide findings and limitations: Clinical and demographic metadata were provided uncurated, with the amount varying by source and participant.

One collaborating source in Seattle enrolled patients during active infection and followed them longitudinally through the course of disease. Whole blood was collected in K2EDTA tubes by collaborating institutions according to the institutions' own protocols. For TCRbeta analysis, collaborators shipped samples in one of three forms: frozen whole blood, isolated PBMCs, or DNA extracted from either of those sample types. Worth noting for this clone: The specificity of this receptor is unknown. Base qualities were left out, and no much larger clone turns up one base away.

The germline V gene encodes CDR1 LGHDT and CDR2 YNNKEL (reference sequence). The junction shows trimming of 2 bases on V and 7 bases on J, and the gene matches do not reach 5 bases of it. The CDR3, from cysteine to phenylalanine, totals 14 residues. Only CDR3 DNA is held: 42 bases, read in frame from base 1. The immunoSEQ Assay, a bias-controlled multiplex PCR, was used to amplify TCRbeta CDR3 regions from genomic DNA. In the authors' own workflow: The number of nucleated cells in each sample was estimated from the amplification of reference gene primers within the assay. To quantify the absolute abundance of each unique TCRbeta CDR3 rearrangement, sequence reads were collapsed and filtered. Productive Simpson clonality was computed per sample as the square root of Simpson's diversity index over productive rearrangements. This is the immuneACCESS table as TCRdb keeps it, with only in-frame sequences that have V and J called. A part of the clones is gone; compared with another copy, unresolved V genes explain less than half, and the rest is unexplained. The V and J calls and the clone size are those of that table, but D and trimming were determined from the DNA. The sample records about 410,000 clones, 75% to 90% of which are singletons. The ten top clones hold about 1.6% of the sample.

The sequencing sample was made of peripheral blood. The TCR originated in a middle-aged woman with COVID-19, enrolled during active disease. The sequence links TRBV3-1 (or the pseudogene TRBV3-2) to TRBJ1-5; the junction holds 7 bases that match TRBD1. The nucleotides are TGTGCCAGCAGCCAAAACAGGGGTGTGCAGCCCCAGCATTTT. This encodes CASSQNRGVQPQHF.